This T cell receptor (beta chain) was captured in a study of T cell repertoires in aging, cancer and after chemotherapy. This clonotype was recorded a few times. There are 18 residues in the CDR3. Germline V gives CDR1 SGHNT, CDR2 YYREEE (reference sequence). Trimming shortened V by 4 bases and J by 6 bases, and 23 bases separated the two germline ends. Peripheral blood genomic DNA, not sorted cells or RNA, was the template. Rearranged V-D-J TRB sequences were amplified with a mixed TRB-A/B primer pool. TCRdb used MiXCR to reprocess the multiplex PCR reads, holding one entry per CDR3 protein. This sample carries some 6,700 distinct CDR3 sequences, about a third of them seen once, and the ten largest clones take approximately 40%.

This TCR was sampled from a human donor in good health. Sequencing was performed on blood. The chain is built from TRBV5-4 and TRBJ1-6, with D tentatively TRBD1 (6 bases). The CDR3 DNA reads as TGTGCCAGCAGCCCGGGGGGGGCGCCCGGGGGCGCTAATTCACCCCTCCACTTT. Amino acid sequence: CASSPGGAPGGANSPLHF.